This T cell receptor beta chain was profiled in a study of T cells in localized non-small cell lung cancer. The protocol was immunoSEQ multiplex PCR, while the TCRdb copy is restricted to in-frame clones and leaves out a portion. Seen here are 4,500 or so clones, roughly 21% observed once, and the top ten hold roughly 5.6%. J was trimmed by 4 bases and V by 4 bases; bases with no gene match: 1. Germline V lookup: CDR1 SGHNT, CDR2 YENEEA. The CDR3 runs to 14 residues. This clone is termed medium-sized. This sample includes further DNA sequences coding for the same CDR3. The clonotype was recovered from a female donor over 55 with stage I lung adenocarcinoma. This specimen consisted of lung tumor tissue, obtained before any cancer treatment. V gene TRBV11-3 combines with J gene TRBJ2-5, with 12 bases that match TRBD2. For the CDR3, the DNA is TGTGCCAGCAGCTCGGGACTAGCGGGAGAGACCCAGTACTTC. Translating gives CASSSGLAGETQYF.